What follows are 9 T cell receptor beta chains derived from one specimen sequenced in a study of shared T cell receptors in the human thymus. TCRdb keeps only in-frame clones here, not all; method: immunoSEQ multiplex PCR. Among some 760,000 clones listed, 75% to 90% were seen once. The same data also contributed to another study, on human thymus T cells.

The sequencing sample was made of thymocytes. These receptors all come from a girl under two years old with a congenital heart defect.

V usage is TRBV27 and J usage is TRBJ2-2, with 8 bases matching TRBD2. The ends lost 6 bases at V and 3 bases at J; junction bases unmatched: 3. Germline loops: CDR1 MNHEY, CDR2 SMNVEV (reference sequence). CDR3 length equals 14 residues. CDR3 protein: CASSPREDTGELFF. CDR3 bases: TGTGCCAGCAGCCCGCGGGAGGACACCGGGGAGCTGTTTTTT.

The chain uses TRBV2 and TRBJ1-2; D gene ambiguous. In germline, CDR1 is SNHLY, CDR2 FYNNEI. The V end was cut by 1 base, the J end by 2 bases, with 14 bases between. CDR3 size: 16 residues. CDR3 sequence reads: CASSEVVINRNYGYTF. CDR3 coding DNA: TGTGCCAGCAGTGAAGTAGTTATCAACAGAAACTATGGCTACACCTTC.

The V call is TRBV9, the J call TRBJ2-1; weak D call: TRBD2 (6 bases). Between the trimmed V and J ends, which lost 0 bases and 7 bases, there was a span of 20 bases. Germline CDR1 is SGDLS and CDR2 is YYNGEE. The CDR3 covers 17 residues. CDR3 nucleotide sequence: TGTGCCAGCAGCGTAGTCAAGAGAGGATGGGCGGGGAATGAGCAGTTCTTC. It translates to CASSVVKRGWAGNEQFF.

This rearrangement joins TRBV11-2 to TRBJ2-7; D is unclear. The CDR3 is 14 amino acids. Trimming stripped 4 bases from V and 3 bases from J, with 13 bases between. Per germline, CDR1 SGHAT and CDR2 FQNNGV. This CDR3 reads CASSSAVGGYEQYF. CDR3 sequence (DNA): TGTGCCAGCAGCTCGGCGGTGGGTGGCTACGAGCAGTACTTC.

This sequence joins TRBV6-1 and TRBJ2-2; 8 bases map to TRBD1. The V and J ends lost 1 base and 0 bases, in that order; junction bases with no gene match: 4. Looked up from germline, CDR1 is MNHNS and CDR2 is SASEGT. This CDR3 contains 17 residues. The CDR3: CASSEGLGQANTGELFF. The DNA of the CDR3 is TGTGCCAGCAGTGAAGGCTTGGGACAGGCGAACACCGGGGAGCTGTTTTTT.

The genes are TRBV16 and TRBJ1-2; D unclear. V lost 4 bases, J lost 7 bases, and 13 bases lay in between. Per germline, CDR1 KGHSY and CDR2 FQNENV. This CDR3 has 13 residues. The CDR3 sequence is CASSPPITGGYTF. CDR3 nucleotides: TGTGCCAGCAGCCCCCCAATTACTGGTGGCTACACCTTC.

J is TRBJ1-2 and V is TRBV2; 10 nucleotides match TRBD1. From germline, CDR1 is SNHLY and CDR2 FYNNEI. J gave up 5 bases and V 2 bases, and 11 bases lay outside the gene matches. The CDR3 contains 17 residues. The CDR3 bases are TGTGCCAGCAGTGAAAGGGGACGGACAGGGGGAGGGTATGGCTACACCTTC. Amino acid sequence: CASSERGRTGGGYGYTF.

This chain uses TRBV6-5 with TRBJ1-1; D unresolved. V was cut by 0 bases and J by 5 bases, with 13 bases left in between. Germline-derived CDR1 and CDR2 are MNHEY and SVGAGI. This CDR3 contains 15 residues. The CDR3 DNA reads TGTGCCAGCAGTTACTCGATAAGGTACGGGACTGAAGCTTTCTTT. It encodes CASSYSIRYGTEAFF.

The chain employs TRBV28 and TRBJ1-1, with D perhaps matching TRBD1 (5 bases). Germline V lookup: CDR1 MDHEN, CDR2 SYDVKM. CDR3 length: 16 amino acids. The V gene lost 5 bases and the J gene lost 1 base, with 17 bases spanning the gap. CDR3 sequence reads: CASSPPWGDWNTEAFF. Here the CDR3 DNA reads TGTGCCAGCAGTCCGCCCTGGGGGGATTGGAACACTGAAGCTTTCTTT.